This entry lists 10 T cell receptor beta chains sequenced from one sample in a study of CD8+ T cells in alopecia areata. Treatment indicated: oral pan-JAK inhibitor, 5-10 mg twice daily. cDNA reverse transcribed from extracted RNA served as the sequencing template. Profiling relied on immunoSEQ multiplex PCR, and the TCRdb table lists in-frame clones only, not all of them. The sample includes roughly 99,000 clones, roughly 84% seen only once; the top ten take over 20%. The source material was CD8+ T cells sorted from blood, sampled at week 24, from a patient treated with tofacitinib. Receptors were obtained from a human donor with alopecia areata.

The genes are TRBV5-1 and TRBJ2-1, with 10 bases identical to TRBD2. The CDR3 spans 15 residues. From germline, CDR1 is SGHRS and CDR2 YFSETQ. Trimming at V came to 0 bases and at J to 7 bases, leaving 4 bases not matched to a gene. The DNA for the CDR3 is TGCGCCAGCAGCTTGGCGGGACTAGCGATGAATGAGCAGTTCTTC. This gives the protein CASSLAGLAMNEQFF. Supplemented by reference TRBV5-1 and TRBJ2-1, the full variable domain reads KAGVTQTPRYLIKTRGQQVTLSCSPISGHRSVSWYQQTPGQGLQFLFEYFSETQRNKGNFPGRFSGRQFSNSRSEMNVSTLELGDSALYLCASSLAGLAMNEQFFGPGTRLTVL.

The rearrangement uses TRBV4-3 and TRBJ2-1; D not resolved. The CDR3 loop spans 16 amino acids. Germline lookup yields CDR1 LGHNA and CDR2 YSLEER. Trimming pared 0 bases from V and 0 bases from J, leaving 9 bases between. CDR3 coding DNA: TGCGCCAGCAGCCAAGATAGGGCTAGCTCCTACAATGAGCAGTTCTTC. Its translation is CASSQDRASSYNEQFF.

This chain connects TRBV7-8 to TRBJ1-1; 7 bases map to TRBD1. The V segment lost 5 bases and the J segment 5 bases; nucleotides outside the gene matches: 14. The CDR3 length is 16 residues. Germline CDR1 and CDR2: SGHVS and FQNEAQ. The CDR3 here is CASSPGEGARGTEAFF. In nucleotides, the CDR3 is TGTGCCAGCAGCCCTGGCGAGGGGGCCAGAGGGACTGAAGCTTTCTTT.

The chain recombines TRBV7-9 with TRBJ1-5, with D hard to call. The V and J ends lost 0 bases and 9 bases respectively, with 12 bases between them. CDR3 length equals 14 residues. Germline V gives CDR1 SEHNR, CDR2 FQNEAQ (reference sequence). CDR3 protein: CASSLAAVNGPQHF. DNA for the CDR3: TGTGCCAGCAGCTTAGCGGCAGTGAATGGGCCCCAGCATTTT. Combining the CDR3 with reference TRBV7-9 and TRBJ1-5 gives the whole variable domain DTGVSQNPRHKITKRGQNVTFRCDPISEHNRLYWYRQTLGQGPEFLTYFQNEAQLEKSRLLSDRFSAERPKGSFSTLEIQRTEQGDSAMYLCASSLAAVNGPQHFGDGTRLSIL.

CDR3 amino acids: CACNRGREQFF. The CDR3 DNA is TGTGCCTGCAACCGGGGACGCGAGCAGTTCTTC. The chain links TRBV30 to TRBJ2-1; tentatively, D is TRBD1 or TRBD2 (5 bases each). The CDR3 runs 11 residues. V lost 6 bases and J lost 10, with 13 bases in between. From germline, CDR1 is GTSNPN and CDR2 SVGIG (reference sequence).

J is TRBJ2-7 and V is TRBV7-9, with 9 bases matching TRBD1. The CDR3 spans 16 residues. Germline V CDR1 and CDR2: SEHNR, FQNEAQ (reference sequence). The V gene end was trimmed by 5 bases and the J gene end by 7 bases; junction bases not matched to a gene: 15. CDR3 bases: TGTGCCAGCAGCCGAGGCCATTCACAGGGGGCCAGGGAGCAGTACTTC. Protein sequence: CASSRGHSQGAREQYF.

The chain links TRBV2 to TRBJ2-7; TRBD1 is a possible D gene (6 bases). Germline loops: CDR1 SNHLY, CDR2 FYNNEI. V was clipped by 3 bases and J by 1 base, with 10 bases between them. The CDR3 covers 14 residues. In nucleotides, the CDR3 is TGTGCCAGCAGTGACGGACAGATTTCCTACGAGCAGTACTTC. Translating gives CASSDGQISYEQYF.

This clone was counted between two and nine times. The chain recombines TRBV5-1 with TRBJ2-7; D gene uncertain. The CDR3 has 15 residues. Germline-derived CDR1 and CDR2 are SGHRS and YFSETQ. The V gene lost 0 bases and the J gene lost 6 bases, with 16 bases spanning the gap. Here the CDR3 reads CASSLAKGFDGEQYF. The CDR3 DNA follows: TGCGCCAGCAGCTTGGCCAAGGGTTTCGATGGCGAGCAGTACTTC.

The chain couples TRBV4-2 to TRBJ1-5, with a weak D call TRBD1 (5 bases). Trimming shortened V by 0 bases and J by 7 bases, and 16 bases separated the two germline ends. The CDR3 totals 16 residues. Germline-derived CDR1 and CDR2 are LGHNA and YNFKEQ. CDR3 nucleotide sequence: TGTGCCAGCAGCCAAGACGATGGGGGGTTTCAACAGCCCCAGCATTTT. Protein product: CASSQDDGGFQQPQHF.

Only one count was recorded for this clone. The V call is TRBV29-1, the J call TRBJ2-3, with 11 bases aligning to TRBD2. The V gene end was trimmed by 6 bases and the J gene end by 7 bases; junction bases not matched to a gene: 12. This CDR3 region has 15 residues. Germline lookup yields CDR1 SQVTM and CDR2 ANQGSEA. DNA of the CDR3: TGCAGCGTCGTTCCGGGACTAGCGGACCCCTATACGCAGTATTTT. Residues: CSVVPGLADPYTQYF.